A selection of T cell receptor beta chains follows, all from one sample in a study of siplizumab effects on memory and regulatory T cells. Produced via immunoSEQ multiplex PCR; TCRdb's table is partial and in-frame only. The repertoire has about 120,000 clones, roughly 94% of them found once; the top ten carry 1.5% to 2%. The specimen sequenced was non-Treg CD4+ T cells sorted from blood. These receptors were collected from a human donor in good health. Both conserved end residues are part of each CDR3. A D gene is named only where the DNA matches it firmly. Clone size is not always given. Where it is, it says once, few, many or a class for expanded clones.

j_call,v_call,clone_size,d_call,cdr3_nt,cdr3_aa
TRBJ1-1,TRBV6-1,.,.,TGTGCCAGCAGTGAAAATCTTCGGACCGAAGCTTTCTTT,CASSENLRTEAFF
TRBJ1-6,TRBV18,.,TRBD1,TGTGCCAGCTCCCCGGGACAGGGGGCGCTTTCACCCCTCCACTTT,CASSPGQGALSPLHF
TRBJ1-1,TRBV11-2,.,TRBD1,TGTGCCAGCAGCTCAGTACAGGGGGCCGACTTAGTGGCTTTCTTT,CASSSVQGADLVAFF
TRBJ2-4,TRBV19,once,TRBD2,TGTGCCAGTAGGGGACTAGCGGTCGGCAAAAACATTCAGTACTTC,CASRGLAVGKNIQYF
TRBJ1-5,TRBV18,.,.,TGTGCCAGCTCACCTCCCGACTACAATCAGCCCCAGCATTTT,CASSPPDYNQPQHF
TRBJ2-7,TRBV6-1,.,TRBD1,TGTGCCAGCACGGGACAGGGGGCGTTCTACGAGCAGTACTTC,CASTGQGAFYEQYF
TRBJ1-1,TRBV27,.,TRBD1,TGTGCCAGCAGTCGTACGGGACAGTTCTCCATGAACACTGAAGCTTTCTTT,CASSRTGQFSMNTEAFF
TRBJ1-4,TRBV2,.,TRBD1,TGTGCCAGCAGGGGACAGCGTCTAGGGGAAAAACTGTTTTTT,CASRGQRLGEKLFF
TRBJ2-3,TRBV5-1,.,.,TGCGCCAGCAGCTTGGGTGCGGGGGCTACAGATACGCAGTATTTT,CASSLGAGATDTQYF
TRBJ1-5,TRBV5-5,.,.,TGTGCCAGCAGCTTCGGACCGACCGGGGAGCAGCCCCAGCATTTT,CASSFGPTGEQPQHF
TRBJ2-1,TRBV18,few,TRBD1,TGTGCCAGCTCATCATCCGGGACAGGGGGATCCTACAATGAGCAGTTCTTC,CASSSSGTGGSYNEQFF
TRBJ2-7,TRBV9,.,.,TGTGCCAGCAGCGTAGGGGGAACCTTTACCGAGCAGTACTTC,CASSVGGTFTEQYF
TRBJ2-1,TRBV5-1,.,.,TGCGCCAGCAGCTCGGACTCAAGCTCCTACAATGAGCAGTTCTTC,CASSSDSSSYNEQFF
TRBJ2-7,TRBV18,.,TRBD2,TGTGCCAGCTCACCACGCGGGGGGTTAAACTACGAGCAGTACTTC,CASSPRGGLNYEQYF
TRBJ1-2,TRBV5-1,.,.,TGCGCCAGCAGCTTAGGCCTTGGAAATTCCAACTATGGCTACACCTTC,CASSLGLGNSNYGYTF
TRBJ2-7,TRBV4-1,.,.,TGCGCCAGCAGCCAAGTCCCTACAGGGAGAAGCTACGAGCAGTACTTC,CASSQVPTGRSYEQYF
TRBJ1-2,TRBV19,.,TRBD1,TGTGCCAGTAGCGAAAGGGGGGGACAGTTCTCCCCTGGCTTC,CASSERGGQFSPGF
TRBJ2-5,TRBV27,once,.,TGTGCCAGCAGATATAACAGGGCGATGGGTTCCCAAGAGACCCAGTACTTC,CASRYNRAMGSQETQYF
TRBJ1-1,TRBV7-3,.,.,TGTGCCAGCAGCTCAGGACAGATAAGGATTACTGAAGCTTTCTTT,CASSSGQIRITEAFF
TRBJ2-7,TRBV6-5,.,.,TGTGCCAGCACCTCTTCCGGGGCGGCCGAGCAGTACTTC,CASTSSGAAEQYF
TRBJ1-1,TRBV2,.,.,TGTGCCAGCATGGCGGACACTGAAGCTTTCTTT,CASMADTEAFF
TRBJ1-6,TRBV30,.,.,TGTGCCTGGAGTGAGGGGGGTGGAACAGCCGGTAATTCACCCCTCCACTTT,CAWSEGGGTAGNSPLHF
TRBJ2-2,TRBV9,.,.,TGTGCCAGCAGCGTAGAAGTTTACACCGGGGAGCTGTTTTTT,CASSVEVYTGELFF
TRBJ2-7,TRBV7-9,.,.,TGTGCCAGCAGCTCAAGCTGGGCAGGGGGGCACGAGCAGTACTTC,CASSSSWAGGHEQYF
TRBJ1-1,TRBV2,.,.,TGTGCCAGCAGGTCCGGGACCACAGCGAACACTGAAGCTTTCTTT,CASRSGTTANTEAFF
TRBJ2-3,TRBV18,.,TRBD2,TGTGCCAGCTCACCACGGACTAGCGGGGGGTTTGGAGATACGCAGTATTTT,CASSPRTSGGFGDTQYF
TRBJ1-1,TRBV6-6,.,.,TGTGCCAGCAGCCGTGGGCGGAGGACTGAAGCTTTCTTT,CASSRGRRTEAFF
TRBJ1-2,TRBV18,.,.,TGTGCCAGCTCACCGGACAGTCTGTATGGCTACACCTTC,CASSPDSLYGYTF
TRBJ1-1,TRBV19,once,TRBD1,TGTGCCAGTAGTGGGAACAGGGGGAAGAACACTGAAGCTTTCTTT,CASSGNRGKNTEAFF
TRBJ2-1,TRBV5-4,.,TRBD2,TGTGCCAGCAGCTCCCGACGACTAGCGGGAGTAAAGGAGCAGTTCTTC,CASSSRRLAGVKEQFF
TRBJ1-5,TRBV11-2,.,.,TGTGCCAGCAGCTTAGATCGAGGCCAGCCCCAGCATTTT,CASSLDRGQPQHF
TRBJ2-1,TRBV14,.,TRBD2,TGTGCCAGCAGTCCTGGTTTAGCGGGACGACCGAGAAATGAGCAGTTCTTC,CASSPGLAGRPRNEQFF
TRBJ2-1,TRBV2,.,.,TGTGCCAGCAGTGAATCGGGTGGGTCCTACAATGAGCAGTTCTTC,CASSESGGSYNEQFF
TRBJ2-3,TRBV5-1,.,TRBD2,TGCGCCAGCAGCTTCCAGGGACTAGCGGGAGATACGCAGTATTTT,CASSFQGLAGDTQYF
TRBJ2-1,TRBV6-5,.,.,TGTGCCAGCAAGCGGGCCTCCTACAATGAGCAGTTCTTC,CASKRASYNEQFF
TRBJ1-2,TRBV29-1,.,.,TGCAGCGTTGATAGGGTTGGTAACTATGGCTACACCTTC,CSVDRVGNYGYTF
TRBJ2-3,TRBV4-2,few,TRBD2,TGTGCCAGCAGCCAAGTTATAGCGGGGAGAGGAGATACGCAGTATTTT,CASSQVIAGRGDTQYF
TRBJ1-1,TRBV7-9,.,.,TGTGCCAGCAGCTTAGGTCGGGGATTGAACACTGAAGCTTTCTTT,CASSLGRGLNTEAFF
TRBJ1-5,TRBV4-1,.,TRBD1,TGCGCCAGCAGCCAAGTCCCGGGACAGGGTTTCGGTCAGCCCCAGCATTTT,CASSQVPGQGFGQPQHF
TRBJ2-1,TRBV9,.,.,TGTGCCAGCAGCGTTGTAGGAGGCAAGAACAATGAGCAGTTCTTC,CASSVVGGKNNEQFF
TRBJ2-2,TRBV6-6,.,.,TGTGCCAGCAGTTACCAAGGGCGGGCCGGGGAGCTGTTTTTT,CASSYQGRAGELFF
TRBJ2-2,TRBV5-5,.,.,TGTGCCAGCAGTCTCCAGGGGAATGTCGGGGAGCTGTTTTTT,CASSLQGNVGELFF
TRBJ2-3,TRBV12-5,.,.,TGTGCTAGTGGTTATAGGGGGGCCGGAAGCACAGATACGCAGTATTTT,CASGYRGAGSTDTQYF
TRBJ2-4,TRBV9,.,.,TGTGCCAGCAGCGTAGAAGAGCGGCCAATCAAAAACATTCAGTACTTC,CASSVEERPIKNIQYF
TRBJ2-7,TRBV18,.,TRBD1,TGTGCCAGCTCGGCAATAGGACAGGGCGCCCTCTCCGAGCAGTACTTC,CASSAIGQGALSEQYF
TRBJ2-7,TRBV7-3,.,TRBD1,TGTGCCAGCAGCCGGACAGGTTGGGACGAGCAGTACTTC,CASSRTGWDEQYF